These 10 T cell receptor beta chains share one sample of origin, sequenced in a study of response to subunit inactivated influenza vaccine. Via MiXCR, TCRdb re-called the RT-PCR reads, giving one row per CDR3 protein. The data show about 650,000 distinct CDR3 sequences, approximately 15% seen once. The input for sequencing was PBMCs from blood, taken about 14 days before vaccination. Source of these receptors: a man between 45 and 60 years old who received an inactivated influenza vaccine.

The genes are TRBV12-3 or TRBV12-4 and TRBJ2-2; weak D call: TRBD2 (5 bases). V lost 5 bases to trimming and J lost 8 bases, with 15 bases between them. This CDR3 spans 14 amino acids. CDR3: CASSVRGKEGELFF. The CDR3 DNA reads as TGTGCCAGCAGTGTCCGGGGAAAAGAGGGGGAGCTGTTTTTT.

The chain is built from TRBV5-1 and TRBJ1-1; D is possibly TRBD1 (5 bases). V dropped 4 bases and J dropped 2 bases, with 12 bases sitting between them. Germline V gene sequence: CDR1 SGHRS, CDR2 YFSETQ. The CDR3 has 14 amino acids. This chain's CDR3 is CASSRATANTEAFF. DNA of the CDR3: TGCGCCAGCAGCCGGGCGACAGCAAACACTGAAGCTTTCTTT.

Many counts were recorded for this clonotype. The chain employs TRBV28 and TRBJ2-7; the match to TRBD2 covers 12 bases. This CDR3 region has 16 residues. V was clipped by 2 bases and J by 1 base; unmatched bases: 3. The germline gives CDR1 MDHEN, CDR2 SYDVKM. This chain's CDR3 is CASSLTSGRLSYEQYF. In DNA form, the CDR3 reads TGTGCCAGCAGTTTAACTAGCGGGAGGTTGTCCTACGAGCAGTACTTC.

At least ten counts were recorded for this clonotype. This chain joins TRBV12-3 or TRBV12-4 and TRBJ2-7, with D possibly matching TRBD2 (6 bases). CDR3 length: 14 residues. The germline V and J ends were trimmed by 6 bases and 2 bases, with 14 bases remaining between them. CDR3 protein: CASSRGLRTYEQYF. CDR3 bases: TGTGCCAGCAGCCGGGGACTTCGAACCTACGAGCAGTACTTC.

The rearrangement links TRBV25-1 to TRBJ2-1, with 9 bases matching TRBD1. The CDR3 length is 11 residues. The J segment lost 9 bases and the V segment lost 8 bases, leaving 2 bases of the junction unmatched. The germline V gene has CDR1 MGHDK and CDR2 SYGVNS. CDR3 coding DNA: TGTGCCAGCGGACAGGGGACTGAGCAGTTCTTC. Protein sequence: CASGQGTEQFF.

The chain uses TRBV4-3 and TRBJ2-1; TRBD2 agrees at 8 bases. The CDR3 spans 16 residues. From germline, CDR1 is LGHNA and CDR2 YSLEER. V shed 0 bases and J 5 bases; nucleotides not matched to a gene: 6. The CDR3 loop is CASSQEFGGGNNEQFF. In DNA form, the CDR3 reads TGCGCCAGCAGCCAAGAATTCGGCGGGGGGAACAATGAGCAGTTCTTC.

The rearrangement uses TRBV7-2 and TRBJ2-3, with TRBD2 matching over 11 bases. The length of the CDR3 is 16 residues. From germline, CDR1 is SGHTA and CDR2 FQGNSA. Germline trimming cut 2 bases from V and 4 bases from J; bases unmatched to any gene: 5. This CDR3 is CASSLRLAGGADTQYF. CDR3 nucleotides: TGTGCCAGCAGCTTACGCCTAGCGGGGGGCGCAGATACGCAGTATTTT.

This clonotype was recorded at least ten times. V and J are TRBV11-2 and TRBJ2-1; the D gene is possibly TRBD1 (6 bases). Trimming took 2 bases from V and 10 from J, leaving 15 bases between them. Germline CDR1 is SGHAT and CDR2 is FQNNGV. The CDR3 covers 14 residues. In nucleotides, the CDR3 is TGTGCCAGCAGCTTATGGGCAGGGGCAAACGAGCAGTTCTTC. This encodes CASSLWAGANEQFF.

This clonotype was counted only a few times. The chain has TRBV28 and TRBJ2-5; D gene uncertain. This CDR3 is 16 amino acids long. V was trimmed by 6 bases and J by 0 bases, leaving 17 bases between them. Germline lookup yields CDR1 MDHEN and CDR2 SYDVKM. The CDR3 bases are TGTGCCAGCAGCCCCACCCCCGGGTTGTACCAAGAGACCCAGTACTTC. It encodes CASSPTPGLYQETQYF. The whole variable domain, filled in from reference TRBV28 and TRBJ2-5, reads DVKVTQSSRYLVKRTGEKVFLECVQDMDHENMFWYRQDPGLGLRLIYFSYDVKMKEKGDIPEGYSVSREKKERFSLILESASTNQTSMYLCASSPTPGLYQETQYFGPGTRLLVL.

There are a few counts of this clonotype. This chain uses TRBV10-3 with TRBJ1-2; 9 nucleotides align to TRBD1. Germline V gene sequence: CDR1 ENHRY, CDR2 SYGVKD. The CDR3 loop spans 13 amino acids. J was trimmed by 4 bases and V by 6 bases; bases with no gene match: 3. The CDR3 DNA is TGTGCCATCAGGGGACAGGGTGCCTATGGCTACACCTTC. Translation gives CAIRGQGAYGYTF.